The 23 T cell receptor beta chains below all came from one sample that was sequenced in a study of blood T cell repertoires in COVID-19. The repertoire was sequenced with immunoSEQ multiplex PCR; TCRdb's copy has only in-frame clones and lacks some. In the table there are around 150,000 clones, about 83% of which are singletons. Material: peripheral blood. All receptors come from a man in his sixties with acute or convalescent COVID-19.

The chain has TRBV5-1 and TRBJ1-5; a possible D gene is TRBD1 (5 bases). V was shortened by 5 bases and J by 0 bases, with 12 bases between the two germline ends. CDR3 length equals 15 residues. From germline, CDR1 is SGHRS and CDR2 YFSETQ. The CDR3 coding sequence is TGCGCCAGCAGATATAGACAGCCTAGCAATCAGCCCCAGCATTTT. Amino acids: CASRYRQPSNQPQHF.

This clone appeared a few times. The rearrangement uses TRBV18 and TRBJ2-2, with 8 bases lining up with TRBD1. V lost 6 bases to trimming and J lost 3 bases; unmatched junction nucleotides: 6. CDR1 is KGHSH, CDR2 LQKENI, per germline. This CDR3 comprises 15 residues. In DNA, the CDR3 is TGTGCCAGCTCCGCGGACAGGGCGTACACCGGGGAGCTGTTTTTT. It is translated as CASSADRAYTGELFF.

The rearrangement joins TRBV5-4 to TRBJ1-1, with a tentative D call TRBD1 (5 bases). There are 13 residues in the CDR3. Germline V lookup: CDR1 SGHNT, CDR2 YYREEE (reference sequence). Trimming cost V 1 base and J 4 bases, with 8 bases left between them. The CDR3 nucleotides are TGTGCCAGCAGCTTGTCGGGGGGCACTGAAGCTTTCTTT. Translated, it gives CASSLSGGTEAFF.

This clone was seen a handful of times. The rearrangement uses TRBV28 and TRBJ1-1; no definite D call. CDR1 is MDHEN, CDR2 SYDVKM, per germline. Trimming left V 2 bases short and J 0 bases short, with 10 bases between. The CDR3 consists of 15 residues. The CDR3 DNA follows: TGTGCCAGCAGTTTAGAGATCGTTATGAACACTGAAGCTTTCTTT. As protein: CASSLEIVMNTEAFF.

This chain connects TRBV6-5 to TRBJ2-7; 9 bases line up with TRBD1. This CDR3 is built from 14 residues. From germline, CDR1 is MNHEY and CDR2 SVGAGI. With V trimmed by 2 bases and J by 2 bases, 1 base remained unmatched. As DNA, the CDR3 is TGTGCCAGCAGTTACGGGACAGGGCCCTACGAGCAGTACTTC. Translated, it gives CASSYGTGPYEQYF.

CDR3 sequence reads: CASSNGGTGGAETQYF. As DNA, the CDR3 is TGTGCCAGTAGTAATGGTGGAACGGGGGGCGCGGAGACCCAGTACTTC. The chain uses TRBV19 and TRBJ2-5; weak D call: TRBD2 (7 bases). Germline CDR1 is LNHDA and CDR2 is SQIVND (reference sequence). The CDR3 loop spans 16 amino acids. The V and J ends lost 4 bases and 5 bases respectively, with 20 bases between them.

The chain couples TRBV6-5 to TRBJ2-7; D is perhaps TRBD1 (6 bases). Germline CDR1 and CDR2: MNHEY and SVGAGI. V lost 7 bases and J lost 2, with 18 bases in between. The CDR3 is made up of 15 amino acids. The CDR3 here is CASTGYSRGTYEQYF. The CDR3 DNA reads as TGTGCCAGCACCGGATATTCCAGGGGAACCTACGAGCAGTACTTC.

The J gene is TRBJ2-3, the V gene TRBV11-1; 9 bases are a match to TRBD1. J gave up 6 bases and V 4 bases, and 11 bases lay outside the gene matches. The CDR3 runs 16 residues. Germline lookup yields CDR1 SGHAT and CDR2 FQDESV (reference sequence). In DNA, the CDR3 is TGTGCCAGCAGCTCTGGGGGACAGGGTATTGCTGATACGCAGTATTTT. Translated, it gives CASSSGGQGIADTQYF.

The rearrangement uses TRBV11-2 and TRBJ2-7, with 9 bases aligning to TRBD1. Germline assignment: CDR1 SGHAT and CDR2 FQNNGV. V gave up 1 base and J gave up 3 bases; unmatched junction bases: 7. This CDR3 comprises 16 residues. The CDR3 protein is CASSLGRGTGNYEQYF. The CDR3 region has the DNA TGTGCCAGCAGCTTAGGGCGCGGGACAGGGAACTACGAGCAGTACTTC.

The gene calls are TRBV27 and TRBJ1-1, with a weak D call TRBD1 (6 bases). The CDR3 is made up of 13 amino acids. Per the germline V gene, CDR1 is MNHEY and CDR2 is SMNVEV (reference sequence). V was trimmed by 4 bases and J by 3 bases, leaving 9 bases between them. The CDR3 loop reads CASSYNRDTEAFF. The CDR3 nucleotides read TGTGCCAGCAGTTATAACAGGGACACTGAAGCTTTCTTT.

The chain recombines TRBV28 with TRBJ1-5; TRBD1 aligns across 7 bases. Looked up from germline, CDR1 is MDHEN and CDR2 is SYDVKM. CDR3 length: 18 amino acids. V lost 8 bases to trimming and J lost 3 bases; unmatched junction nucleotides: 19. The CDR3 reads CASSASGQRVEYNQPQHF. In DNA form, the CDR3 reads TGTGCCAGCTCGGCCTCGGGACAGCGAGTCGAATACAATCAGCCCCAGCATTTT.

The chain employs TRBV15 and TRBJ1-2; 7 bases are shared with TRBD1. Germline values: CDR1 LNHNV, CDR2 YYDKDF (reference sequence). Trimming cost V 1 base and J 7 bases; bases outside gene matches: 3. The CDR3 is 13 residues long. CDR3 loop: CATSRGQGTGYTF. CDR3 DNA sequence: TGTGCCACCAGCAGAGGACAGGGTACTGGCTACACCTTC.

The rearrangement uses TRBV7-2 and TRBJ2-1, with TRBD1 matching over 7 bases. The CDR3 totals 19 residues. J was trimmed by 0 bases and V by 1 base; bases with no gene match: 12. Germline CDR1 is SGHTA and CDR2 is FQGNSA. This CDR3 reads CASSLVLSRQGSSYNEQFF. The CDR3 region has the DNA TGTGCCAGCAGCTTAGTCCTCAGCCGACAGGGAAGCTCCTACAATGAGCAGTTCTTC.

V is TRBV6-5 and J is TRBJ2-3; D perhaps matches TRBD2 (5 bases). CDR3 length: 12 residues. Germline CDR1 MNHEY, CDR2 SVGAGI. Trimming took off 7 bases at V and 9 bases at J, with 14 bases between the two ends. The CDR3 spells CASIAGGWTQYF. In DNA, the CDR3 is TGTGCCAGCATCGCCGGAGGTTGGACGCAGTATTTT.

V and J are TRBV5-8 and TRBJ1-6; TRBD1 agrees at 7 bases. CDR1 is SGHTS, CDR2 YDEGEE, per germline. Trimming took 5 bases from V and 0 from J; bases not matched to a gene: 11. The CDR3 spans 18 residues. The CDR3 loop reads CASSSGQELSSYNSPLHF. The CDR3 DNA reads TGTGCCAGCAGTTCCGGACAGGAGCTGAGCTCCTATAATTCACCCCTCCACTTT. The full variable domain, completed using reference TRBV5-8 and TRBJ1-6, is EAGVTQSPTHLIKTRGQQATLRCSPISGHTSVYWYQQALGLGLQFLLWYDEGEERNRGNFPPRFSGRQFPNYSSELNVNALELEDSALYLCASSSGQELSSYNSPLHFGNGTRLTVT.

The gene calls are TRBV3-1 (or the pseudogene TRBV3-2) and TRBJ2-7; D may be TRBD1 (6 bases). CDR3 length: 14 amino acids. The germline V gene encodes CDR1 LGHDT and CDR2 YNNKEL (reference sequence). V was cut by 1 base and J by 4 bases, with 11 bases left in between. The CDR3 sequence: CASSQAGRGYEQYF. As DNA, the CDR3 is TGTGCCAGCAGCCAAGCGGGCAGGGGATACGAGCAGTACTTC.

In this sample, this clone turned up once. The V and J genes are TRBV18 and TRBJ1-6; TRBD1 aligns across 11 bases. This CDR3 has 17 amino acids. J lost 2 bases, V lost 4 bases, and 4 bases had no gene match. The germline gives CDR1 KGHSH, CDR2 LQKENI. CDR3 DNA: TGTGCCAGCTCACTCGGACAGGGGGCTGCCTATAATTCACCCCTCCACTTT. Translating it yields CASSLGQGAAYNSPLHF.

As DNA, the CDR3 is TGTGCCAGCAGCGCAGAAGAGGGCGGGGAGCTGTTTTTT. This translates into CASSAEEGGELFF. The rearrangement joins TRBV9 to TRBJ2-2, with a weak D call TRBD2 (5 bases). Germline V gene sequence: CDR1 SGDLS, CDR2 YYNGEE. This CDR3 spans 13 amino acids. Trimming cost V 3 bases and J 7 bases, with 10 bases left between them.

This clone appeared a single time. The chain links TRBV4-3 to TRBJ1-4; 7 bases agree with TRBD1. This CDR3 comprises 15 residues. Trimming at V came to 4 bases and at J to 4 bases, leaving 6 bases not matched to a gene. Germline V gene lookup returns CDR1 LGHNA and CDR2 YSLEER. The CDR3 region is CASSLSYRGNEKLFF. The CDR3 nucleotides are TGCGCCAGCAGCCTAAGCTACAGGGGTAATGAAAAACTGTTTTTT.

The chain employs TRBV7-3 and TRBJ2-5; maybe TRBD2 (5 bases). The CDR3 is 14 amino acids. Between the trimmed V and J ends, which lost 2 bases and 5 bases, there was a span of 12 bases. The germline CDR1 and CDR2 sequences are SGHTA and FQGTGA. The CDR3 protein is CASSLAGGWETQYF. In DNA, the CDR3 is TGTGCCAGCAGCTTAGCGGGCGGCTGGGAGACCCAGTACTTC. The whole variable domain, filled in from reference TRBV7-3 and TRBJ2-5, reads GAGVSQTPSNKVTEKGKYVELRCDPISGHTALYWYRQSLGQGPEFLIYFQGTGAADDSGLPNDRFFAVRPEGSVSTLKIQRTERGDSAVYLCASSLAGGWETQYFGPGTRLLVL.

This chain connects TRBV9 to TRBJ1-5; D unclear. V shed 3 bases and J shed 0 bases, with 7 bases lying between them. CDR1 is SGDLS, CDR2 YYNGEE, per germline. The CDR3 length is 14 residues. The CDR3 sequence: CASSATDSNQPQHF. The CDR3 coding sequence is TGTGCCAGCAGCGCTACAGATAGCAATCAGCCCCAGCATTTT.

The chain joins TRBV7-9 to TRBJ2-5; 9 nucleotides agree with TRBD1. Germline assignment: CDR1 SEHNR and CDR2 FQNEAQ (reference sequence). This CDR3 spans 16 amino acids. V shed 5 bases and J 2 bases; nucleotides not matched to a gene: 9. Here the CDR3 DNA reads TGTGCCAGCAGCCCAACCCGACAGGGGGTTCAAGAGACCCAGTACTTC. Its translation is CASSPTRQGVQETQYF.

This clone has only a few counts. CDR3 nucleotides: TGTGCCAGCTCACCAGACAGGGGGCTGTACGAGCAGTACTTC. Translated: CASSPDRGLYEQYF. The rearrangement uses TRBV18 and TRBJ2-7; 10 bases align to TRBD1. The CDR3 runs to 14 residues. J gave up 4 bases and V 2 bases, and 2 bases lay outside the gene matches. The germline V gene encodes CDR1 KGHSH and CDR2 LQKENI.